These T cell receptor beta chains were read from a single sample in a study of shared clonotypes between healthy human individuals. Assay: immunoSEQ multiplex PCR; the TCRdb copy retains only in-frame clones and omits some. The sample lists over 2,000,000 clones; about 94% were seen once. The sequenced sample consisted of naive CD8+ T cells from PBMCs. All receptors derive from a man aged 18 to 35 in good health. Some clones in this sample may be carry-over from other donors' samples. CDR3s leave out the opening cysteine and the closing phenylalanine or tryptophan. Each record gives: V gene, CDR3 protein.

v_call: TRBV27
cdr3_aa: ASSLWGLRGEAF

v_call: TRBV7-9
cdr3_aa: ASSLQVSGNTIY

v_call: TRBV30
cdr3_aa: AWNPHNTEAF

v_call: TRBV13
cdr3_aa: ASSLHGTASNQPQH

v_call: TRBV6-1
cdr3_aa: ASSAAVRTGIEQY

v_call: TRBV9
cdr3_aa: ASSLGTNNYGYT

v_call: TRBV29-1
cdr3_aa: SVETGVRAGYT

v_call: TRBV5-1
cdr3_aa: ASSWRQGLEGNTIY

v_call: TRBV11-2
cdr3_aa: ASSPPGSGQETQY

v_call: TRBV7-8
cdr3_aa: ASSHPPSPQETQY

v_call: TRBV7-9
cdr3_aa: ASSSGTDYEQY

v_call: TRBV7-9
cdr3_aa: ASSGGLAGAYNEQF

v_call: TRBV27
cdr3_aa: ASSLRTGGNEQF

v_call: TRBV27
cdr3_aa: ASSLYGGYEQY

v_call: TRBV7-6
cdr3_aa: ASSLSDTQY

v_call: TRBV7-6
cdr3_aa: ASSLAEERQGAIY

v_call: TRBV28
cdr3_aa: ASSSLIGNQPQH

v_call: TRBV29-1
cdr3_aa: SVEAGGPYEQY

v_call: TRBV29-1
cdr3_aa: SVVVGTEAF

v_call: TRBV6-4
cdr3_aa: ASSLVPSLDQETQY

v_call: TRBV27
cdr3_aa: ASSFFPAGTSGTEAF

v_call: TRBV28
cdr3_aa: ASSLSEEGSTDTQY

v_call: TRBV20-1
cdr3_aa: SVGGFQPQH

v_call: TRBV11-2
cdr3_aa: ASSLGSRGEQY

v_call: TRBV5-6
cdr3_aa: ASSLLASGDNEQF

v_call: TRBV9
cdr3_aa: ASSAVRDSPTYEQY

v_call: TRBV19
cdr3_aa: ASSKRTGGAGFREWTDTQY

v_call: TRBV7-6
cdr3_aa: ASSPGTGAYEQY

v_call: TRBV7-9
cdr3_aa: ASSTLLEAGGPERNEQF

v_call: TRBV4-3
cdr3_aa: ASSPTVGSGIFNEQF

v_call: TRBV13
cdr3_aa: ASSRVRGAEQY

v_call: TRBV19
cdr3_aa: ASSLMGQGLNEKLF

v_call: TRBV28
cdr3_aa: ASSPRLAGGGIGETQY

v_call: TRBV7-9
cdr3_aa: ASSFGAGHWETQY

v_call: TRBV14
cdr3_aa: ASSQVWWDQY

v_call: TRBV5-4
cdr3_aa: ASSLAVIRDRGYEQY

v_call: TRBV9
cdr3_aa: ASTGGDNEQF

v_call: TRBV5-4
cdr3_aa: ASSLIGGEQY

v_call: TRBV28
cdr3_aa: ASSTRTGGSQETQY

v_call: TRBV6-1
cdr3_aa: ASSPLYEQY

v_call: TRBV2
cdr3_aa: ASSARVGQRYGANVLT

v_call: TRBV6-5
cdr3_aa: ASSFLGRTVGEQY

v_call: TRBV29-1
cdr3_aa: SVEGTQLSGANVLT

v_call: TRBV28
cdr3_aa: AASGPNTGELF